The 11 T cell receptor beta chains presented below share a single source sample, sequenced in a study of shared clonotypes between healthy human individuals. Libraries were prepared by immunoSEQ multiplex PCR; TCRdb keeps only in-frame clonotypes and omits some of them. The data show around 2,000,000 clones, approximately 95% seen once. Naive CD8 cells were CD45RO-negative, positively selected for CCR7, excluding terminally differentiated effector memory CD45RA+ cells. The sequencing sample was made of naive CD8+ T cells sorted from blood. Every receptor here comes from a man in his late teens or twenties in good health.

This rearrangement joins TRBV10-3 to TRBJ2-1; weak D call: TRBD2 (5 bases). The V end was cut by 2 bases, the J end by 2 bases, with 16 bases between. The germline CDR1 and CDR2 sequences are ENHRY and SYGVKD. The CDR3 sequence is 17 residues long. Here the CDR3 reads CAISEDYLVFTYNEQFF. CDR3 bases: TGTGCCATCAGTGAGGACTATTTAGTCTTTACCTACAATGAGCAGTTCTTC.

This sequence joins TRBV6-5 and TRBJ1-1; 7 bases are shared with TRBD1. Germline CDR1 is MNHEY and CDR2 is SVGAGI. The V gene end was trimmed by 4 bases and the J gene end by 4 bases; junction bases not matched to a gene: 6. CDR3 length: 14 residues. The CDR3 DNA follows: TGTGCCAGCAGTTCCCTTTCAGGGGGCACTGAAGCTTTCTTT. Protein sequence: CASSSLSGGTEAFF.

The rearrangement uses TRBV4-1 and TRBJ2-2, with D perhaps given as TRBD1 or TRBD2 (5 bases each). The CDR3 sequence is 14 residues long. The V and J ends lost 0 bases and 13 bases respectively, with 15 bases between them. The germline V gene encodes CDR1 MGHRA and CDR2 YSYEKL. Here the CDR3 reads CASSQDGAAVGLFF. For the CDR3, the DNA is TGCGCCAGCAGCCAAGACGGGGCCGCCGTAGGGCTGTTTTTT.

The chain carries TRBV28 and TRBJ1-5; a weak D match, TRBD1 (5 bases). Germline V gene data show CDR1 as MDHEN and CDR2 as SYDVKM. Trimming pared 3 bases from V and 2 bases from J, leaving 14 bases between. The CDR3 is made up of 16 amino acids. CDR3: CASSFSGTRGNQPQHF. DNA of the CDR3: TGTGCCAGCAGTTTCTCCGGGACGAGGGGCAATCAGCCCCAGCATTTT.

The CDR3 DNA follows: TGCGCCAGCAGCCAAGAGGACAGGGGCGACGAGCAGTACTTC. It codes for CASSQEDRGDEQYF. The V call is TRBV4-1, the J call TRBJ2-7; 9 bases are shared with TRBD1. The ends lost 0 bases at V and 5 bases at J; junction bases unmatched: 2. Germline V CDR1 and CDR2: MGHRA, YSYEKL. This CDR3 is 14 amino acids long.

The chain links TRBV4-1 to TRBJ1-4, with D uncertain. The V end was cut by 1 base, the J end by 7 bases, with 10 bases between. CDR1 and CDR2 from the germline V gene are MGHRA and YSYEKL. The CDR3 has 14 amino acids. The CDR3 nucleotides read TGCGCCAGCAGCCAAGGAGGGTTCGCTGAAAAACTGTTTTTT. It encodes CASSQGGFAEKLFF.

The chain carries TRBV5-5 and TRBJ1-1; 9 bases align to TRBD1. V shed 3 bases, J shed 4 bases, and the junction held 4 bases outside the gene matches. CDR1 and CDR2 from the germline V gene are SGHKS and YYEKEE (reference sequence). This CDR3 is 14 amino acids long. The CDR3 region has the DNA TGTGCCAGCAGCTGGGGGACAGGGAGCACTGAAGCTTTCTTT. This sequence encodes CASSWGTGSTEAFF. The variable domain in full, completed from reference TRBV5-5 and TRBJ1-1, reads DAGVTQSPTHLIKTRGQQVTLRCSPISGHKSVSWYQQVLGQGPQFIFQYYEKEERGRGNFPDRFSARQFPNYSSELNVNALLLGDSALYLCASSWGTGSTEAFFGQGTRLTVV.

V usage is TRBV5-6 and J usage is TRBJ1-5, with 8 positions matching TRBD1. V shed 4 bases and J 5 bases; nucleotides not matched to a gene: 8. Germline V gives CDR1 SGHDT, CDR2 YYEEEE. The CDR3 is 15 residues long. The CDR3 here is CASSIQGEYYQPQHF. Written as DNA, the CDR3 is TGTGCCAGCAGCATACAGGGGGAATATTATCAGCCCCAGCATTTT.

In regard to this clone: The same CDR3 can be traced to other DNA sequences in this sample. The V gene is TRBV11-2, the J gene TRBJ2-1, with TRBD1 identical over 7 bases. With 5 bases clipped from V and 4 bases from J, the junction kept 5 bases outside the gene matches. Germline lookup yields CDR1 SGHAT and CDR2 FQNNGV. The CDR3 is made up of 14 amino acids. The CDR3 loop reads CASSPGTAYNEQFF. The CDR3 DNA sequence: TGTGCCAGCAGCCCAGGGACAGCATACAATGAGCAGTTCTTC.

CDR3 DNA: TGCACCAGCGCACTAGCGGGAGGCACAGATACGCAGTATTTT. Residues: CTSALAGGTDTQYF. The rearrangement joins TRBV29-1 to TRBJ2-3, with 11 bases aligning to TRBD2. CDR1 SQVTM and CDR2 ANQGSEA come from the germline V gene. The CDR3 is 14 residues long.

Points on this clone: The sample holds other DNA sequences that translate to the same CDR3. The gene calls are TRBV19 and TRBJ2-2; D possibly corresponds to TRBD1 (6 bases). With 1 base removed from V and 6 bases from J, the gap between germline ends came to 9 bases. Per the germline V gene, CDR1 is LNHDA and CDR2 is SQIVND (reference sequence). The CDR3 spans 14 residues. The chain's CDR3 is CASSIVEGAGELFF. CDR3 DNA sequence: TGTGCCAGTAGTATAGTAGAGGGGGCCGGGGAGCTGTTTTTT.